This T cell receptor (beta chain) was recovered during a study of CD8+ T cells in alopecia areata. Findings and limits, study-wide: Scalp clonality and expanded CD8+ clones among the top 100 were significantly decreased by tofacitinib.

The sample holds many counts of this clone. Its antigen is as yet unknown. V gave up 7 bases and J gave up 7 bases, with 10 bases separating them. The CDR3 sequence is 12 residues long. Germline-derived CDR1 and CDR2 are MNHEY and SVGAGI. RNA was extracted and reverse transcribed into cDNA as the sequencing template. The assay was immunoSEQ multiplex PCR, and TCRdb's table has in-frame clones only and misses some. The sample contains 210,000 or so clones, more than 55% of which appear only once. The treatment was: oral pan-JAK inhibitor, 5-10 mg twice daily. It was from alopecia areata patients that lesional scalp punch biopsies and peripheral blood were collected. Investigators sorted PBMCs to obtain both CD4+ and CD8+ T cells.

V and J are TRBV6-5 and TRBJ1-4; a weak D match, TRBD1 (5 bases). The sequence came from a human donor with alopecia areata. Sequencing was performed on CD4+ T cells sorted from blood, taken around week 46, from a patient treated with tofacitinib. The CDR3 DNA reads TGTGCCAGCACCGGGGCCGGTGAAAAACTGTTTTTT. Protein product: CASTGAGEKLFF.